This is a list of T cell receptor beta chains from one sample in a study of naive and memory T cell subsets. TCRdb recomputed calls from the UMI-ligation and nested PCR reads with MiXCR, one row per CDR3 protein. The table lists over 110,000 distinct CDR3 sequences, approximately 20% of them singletons, with more than 0.6% in the top ten. The specimen was naive CD8+ T cells from blood. These receptors were collected from a human donor in good health. Both conserved end residues are part of each CDR3. D genes are given only for firm matches. For some rows the clone size is stated as once, few or many, or as a class when expanded; others skip it.

TRBV7-9	TRBJ1-2	TRBD1	.	TGTGCCAGCAGCCGTAGGGGGCCTCTGAGTGGCTACACCTTC	CASSRRGPLSGYTF
TRBV7-6	TRBJ2-7	.	few	TGTGCCAGCAGCCTCCACACCTCCTACGAGCAGTACTTC	CASSLHTSYEQYF
TRBV6-5	TRBJ2-3	.	few	TGTGCCAGCAGTTACTTCAGGGGTAGCACAGATACGCAGTATTTT	CASSYFRGSTDTQYF
TRBV2	TRBJ2-2	TRBD2	few	TGTGCCAGCATTTCGGGACTAGCCGACACCGGGGAGCTGTTTTTT	CASISGLADTGELFF
TRBV7-8	TRBJ2-3	TRBD2	.	TGTGCCAGCAGCTTATATGCGGGGGGGAGCACAGATACGCAGTATTTT	CASSLYAGGSTDTQYF
TRBV28	TRBJ2-7	TRBD2	.	TGTGCCAGCAGTTTCCCCACTAGCGGGAGTTTGCACGAGCAGTACTTC	CASSFPTSGSLHEQYF
TRBV20-1	TRBJ2-1	.	few	TGCAGTGCTCCCTATATCGGATCCTACAATGAGCAGTTCTTC	CSAPYIGSYNEQFF
TRBV20-1	TRBJ2-7	TRBD2	.	TGCAGTGCTAGAGATCTAGCGGGAGGCCGCGAGCAGTACTTC	CSARDLAGGREQYF
TRBV6-5	TRBJ2-6	TRBD1	.	TGTGCCAGCAGAATGGCAGGGGGCGAAATTCCTGGGGCCAACGTCCTGACTTTC	CASRMAGGEIPGANVLTF
TRBV7-8	TRBJ2-1	.	few	TGTGCCAGCAGCTTAGCCTCCCCTGAGCAGTTCTTC	CASSLASPEQFF
TRBV27	TRBJ2-3	TRBD2	few	TGTGCCAGCAGTTCGATAGGAGCGGGAGGGCCCTCAGATACGCAGTATTTT	CASSSIGAGGPSDTQYF
TRBV7-2	TRBJ2-1	.	.	TGTGCCAGCAGCCCCCACGACGGGAACAATGAGCAGTTCTTC	CASSPHDGNNEQFF
TRBV19	TRBJ2-1	.	few	TGTGCCAGTAGTCACAGGGTATGGTATGAGCAGTTCTTC	CASSHRVWYEQFF
TRBV6-5	TRBJ1-1	.	few	TGTGCCAGCAGTTACGGGGGGGATACTGAAGCTTTCTTT	CASSYGGDTEAFF
TRBV6-5	TRBJ2-7	.	few	TGTGCCAGCAGTTACGTCTCCGGGTTTAGTGCCAACGAGCAGTACTTC	CASSYVSGFSANEQYF
TRBV4-1	TRBJ1-2	.	few	TGCGCCAGCAGCCAAGTCCAGGGGTTCGAAAGCTATGGCTACACCTTC	CASSQVQGFESYGYTF
TRBV4-1	TRBJ2-1	TRBD2	.	TGCGCCAGCAGCCAAGATCCCCCTAGCGGGAGCTCCTACAATGAGCAGTTCTTC	CASSQDPPSGSSYNEQFF
TRBV10-2	TRBJ1-1	.	once	TGCGCCAGCAGTGAGGATGGCAGGGCTTTCTACACTGAAGCTTTCTTT	CASSEDGRAFYTEAFF
TRBV27	TRBJ2-2	.	.	TGTGCCAGCAGTTTATCCGGCGTAGGCACCGGGGAGCTGTTTTTT	CASSLSGVGTGELFF
TRBV27	TRBJ2-2	.	few	TGTGCCAGCAGTTTATCTTATCCCGGCCTAGCTTTCACCGGGGAGCTGTTTTTT	CASSLSYPGLAFTGELFF
TRBV7-9	TRBJ2-7	TRBD2	.	TGTGCCAGCAGCTTAGTTTCAGGGAGGGACTACGAGCAGTACTTC	CASSLVSGRDYEQYF
TRBV5-1	TRBJ2-3	.	once	TGCGCCAGCAGCTTTTTAGTCAGGGAAGAGGGAGATACGCAGTATTTT	CASSFLVREEGDTQYF
TRBV5-5	TRBJ2-3	TRBD1	.	TGTGCCAGCGCCCGGACAGGGGTGAAAGATACGCAGTATTTT	CASARTGVKDTQYF
TRBV7-2	TRBJ2-1	.	few	TGTGCCAGCAGCTTAGGTACAGAGTACAATGAGCAGTTCTTC	CASSLGTEYNEQFF
TRBV13	TRBJ1-5	.	once	TGTGCCAGCAGCCCCGGTCTAGCGGGATTAGATACGCAGCATTTT	CASSPGLAGLDTQHF
TRBV11-2	TRBJ2-2	TRBD2	many	TGTGCCAGCAGCTTAGCGGGGGGGACCGGGGAGCTGTTTTTT	CASSLAGGTGELFF
TRBV29-1	TRBJ2-1	.	.	TGCAGCGTTGTGATATATGAGCAGTTCTTC	CSVVIYEQFF
TRBV28	TRBJ1-5	.	.	TGTGCCAGCAGTTCACAGGAGCCTAATAGCAATCAGCCCCAGCATTTT	CASSSQEPNSNQPQHF
TRBV15	TRBJ2-5	TRBD2	.	TGTGCCACCAGCGGTCCCGCGGGAGCTCTGGAGACCCAGTACTTC	CATSGPAGALETQYF
TRBV4-1	TRBJ2-7	.	few	TGCGCCAGCAGCCAAGGACCATCCATGGGGTACGAGCAGTACTTC	CASSQGPSMGYEQYF
TRBV6-2/TRBV6-3	TRBJ1-1	.	few	TGTGCCAGCAAATTCCCGAACACTGAAGCTTTCTTT	CASKFPNTEAFF
TRBV27	TRBJ2-7	.	.	TGTGCCAGCAGTCTAATACGGGGGCCGGGAGAGCAGTACTTC	CASSLIRGPGEQYF
TRBV21-1	TRBJ2-2	.	once	TGTGCCAGCAGCAAGCTCCCTAGCGGGATAAGCACGGACACCGGGGAGCTGTTTTTT	CASSKLPSGISTDTGELFF
TRBV28	TRBJ2-1	TRBD2	.	TGTGCCAGCAGTTCGGGGACTAGCGGGAACTACAATGAGCAGTTCTTC	CASSSGTSGNYNEQFF
TRBV11-2	TRBJ2-5	TRBD2	.	TGTGCCAGCAGCCCCAACAGCGGGATTAATGTAGGCGAGACCCAGTACTTC	CASSPNSGINVGETQYF
TRBV27	TRBJ2-7	TRBD2	.	TGTGCCAGCAGCGCTAGCGGGACCGAGCAGTACTTC	CASSASGTEQYF
TRBV9	TRBJ2-3	TRBD1	.	TGTGCCAGCAGCGCCCACCACAGGGGGCTCTACACAGATACGCAGTATTTT	CASSAHHRGLYTDTQYF
TRBV29-1	TRBJ2-7	TRBD2	.	TGCAGCGTTGAAGACGGACTAGCGGGAGGGGAGCAGTACTTC	CSVEDGLAGGEQYF
TRBV27	TRBJ2-7	.	few	TGTGCCAGCAGTTTGGAGGGAACCTACGAGCAGTACTTC	CASSLEGTYEQYF
TRBV2	TRBJ2-3	TRBD1	.	TGTGCCAGCAGGGGACAGCTCACAGATACGCAGTATTTT	CASRGQLTDTQYF
TRBV20-1	TRBJ2-7	TRBD2	.	TGCAGTGCCGAAGGACTAGCGGGAGGGCCGGGGTACGAGCAGTACTTC	CSAEGLAGGPGYEQYF
TRBV28	TRBJ2-2	TRBD2	few	TGTGCCAGCAGTGAAGCGGGAGCCACCGGGGAGCTGTTTTTT	CASSEAGATGELFF
TRBV6-6	TRBJ2-7	.	.	TGTGCCAGCAGTTCCATGGACACTTACTACGAGCAGTACTTC	CASSSMDTYYEQYF
TRBV6-5	TRBJ2-3	TRBD1	few	TGTGCCAGCAGTGCCCCGGGACAGGAAAGCACAGATACGCAGTATTTT	CASSAPGQESTDTQYF
TRBV10-2	TRBJ1-1	.	many	TGCGCCAGCAGTGAGTATACTGAAGCTTTCTTT	CASSEYTEAFF
TRBV5-1	TRBJ1-1	.	.	TGCGCCAGCAGTTCGATAGGGGGCACTGAAGCTTTCTTT	CASSSIGGTEAFF
TRBV29-1	TRBJ2-1	.	few	TGCAGCGTTGATGGGGCAGGGCCCTACAATGAGCAGTTCTTC	CSVDGAGPYNEQFF
TRBV6-6	TRBJ2-3	TRBD2	.	TGTGCCAGCAGTTACTTTAGCGGGAGGGCTAGAGAGGCATCAGATACGCAGTATTTT	CASSYFSGRAREASDTQYF
TRBV28	TRBJ2-7	.	few	TGTGCCAGCAGTCCTACGGGGGCCCCCGAACCCTACGAGCAGTACTTC	CASSPTGAPEPYEQYF
TRBV4-1	TRBJ2-5	TRBD1	few	TGCGCCAGCAGCGGGCCCAAAGGACAGGTCCAAGAGACCCAGTACTTC	CASSGPKGQVQETQYF
TRBV7-9	TRBJ1-2	.	few	TGTGCCAGCAGCCCGACCAGGGGCTATGAAGGCTACACCTTC	CASSPTRGYEGYTF
TRBV11-2	TRBJ1-1	TRBD1	.	TGTGCCAGCAGCCAGGGACAGGCGAACACTGAAGCTTTCTTT	CASSQGQANTEAFF
TRBV6-5	TRBJ1-2	.	.	TGTGCCAGCAGTTACTCGAAATCTGGACAAGGCTATGGCTACACCTTC	CASSYSKSGQGYGYTF
TRBV28	TRBJ2-7	TRBD2	many	TGTGCCAGCAGGTTAGCGGGAGGGTCCTACGAGCAGTACTTC	CASRLAGGSYEQYF
TRBV7-2	TRBJ1-1	.	.	TGTGCCAGCAGCTTAGCCACAGCATCGGTCCCCGACACTGAAGCTTTCTTT	CASSLATASVPDTEAFF
TRBV20-1	TRBJ2-1	TRBD2	few	TGCAGTGCACGATCTAGCGGGAGGAATGACAATGAGCAGTTCTTC	CSARSSGRNDNEQFF
TRBV4-1	TRBJ2-5	TRBD2	.	TGCGCCAGCAGCTCCTGGGATGGACTAGCGGGGGGCCAAGAGACCCAGTACTTC	CASSSWDGLAGGQETQYF